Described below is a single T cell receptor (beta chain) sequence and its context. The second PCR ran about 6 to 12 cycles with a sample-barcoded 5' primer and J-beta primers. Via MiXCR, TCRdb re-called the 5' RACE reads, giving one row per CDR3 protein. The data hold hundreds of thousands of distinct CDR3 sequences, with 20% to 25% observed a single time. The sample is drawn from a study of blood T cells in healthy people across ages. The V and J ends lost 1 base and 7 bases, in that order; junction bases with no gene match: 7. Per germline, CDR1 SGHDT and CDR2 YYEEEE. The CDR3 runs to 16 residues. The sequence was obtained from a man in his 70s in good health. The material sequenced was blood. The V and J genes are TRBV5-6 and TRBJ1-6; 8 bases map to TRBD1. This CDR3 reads CASSLMGQVSNSPLHF. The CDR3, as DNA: TGTGCCAGCAGCTTGATGGGACAGGTTTCAAATTCACCCCTCCACTTT.